The 12 T cell receptor beta chains below come from one sample, sequenced in a study of blood T cell repertoires in COVID-19. Using immunoSEQ multiplex PCR, the repertoire was profiled, and TCRdb retains in-frame clones only, with some absent. The sample lists roughly 290,000 clones, nearly 90% occurring once. Sample: PBMCs or T cells enriched from blood (not recorded which). These receptors were collected from a woman between 18 and 30 years old with acute COVID-19.

This clone was seen a single time. The chain joins TRBV28 to TRBJ2-3; 7 bases match TRBD1. The V segment lost 4 bases and the J segment 0 bases; nucleotides outside the gene matches: 13. This CDR3 region has 18 residues. Germline CDR1 reads MDHEN; CDR2 reads SYDVKM. Here the CDR3 DNA reads TGTGCCAGCAGTTCGAGGCAAAGACAGGGATCTAGCACAGATACGCAGTATTTT. Its protein is CASSSRQRQGSSTDTQYF.

CDR3 DNA sequence: TGCGCCAGCAGCCAAGGCGGGCGGGATACCCCCGAGCAGTTCTTC. This codes for CASSQGGRDTPEQFF. The chain joins TRBV4-1 to TRBJ2-1; D is perhaps TRBD2 (6 bases). V was shortened by 1 base and J by 10 bases, with 17 bases between the two germline ends. Germline V lookup: CDR1 MGHRA, CDR2 YSYEKL. The CDR3 covers 15 residues.

The chain uses TRBV6-4 and TRBJ2-1; 11 nucleotides line up with TRBD2. Germline values: CDR1 MRHNA, CDR2 SNTAGT. J gave up 13 bases and V 3 bases, and 11 bases lay outside the gene matches. This CDR3 is built from 15 residues. The CDR3 region has the DNA TGTGCCAGCAGTGAGAGCTTAGCGGGAGGGCGACGTCAGTTCTTC. Its protein is CASSESLAGGRRQFF.

This chain connects TRBV18 to TRBJ1-3; TRBD1 matches at 10 bases. Germline-derived CDR1 and CDR2 are KGHSH and LQKENI. The CDR3 sequence is 21 residues long. The junction had 17 bases not matched to a gene; V was cut back by 3 bases and J by 0 bases. CDR3 loop: CASSPIVRDRGEPLSGNTIYF. The CDR3 region has the DNA TGTGCCAGCTCACCGATTGTCCGGGACAGGGGAGAGCCTCTCTCTGGAAACACCATATATTTT.

The V gene is TRBV28, the J gene TRBJ1-6; D is perhaps TRBD1 (6 bases). This CDR3 has 15 amino acids. Trimming took 5 bases from V and 7 from J, leaving 15 bases between them. Germline assignment: CDR1 MDHEN and CDR2 SYDVKM. The CDR3: CASSPGQGLNSPLHF. The CDR3 coding sequence is TGTGCCAGCAGTCCCGGGCAGGGGTTAAATTCACCCCTCCACTTT. The full variable domain, completed using reference TRBV28 and TRBJ1-6, is DVKVTQSSRYLVKRTGEKVFLECVQDMDHENMFWYRQDPGLGLRLIYFSYDVKMKEKGDIPEGYSVSREKKERFSLILESASTNQTSMYLCASSPGQGLNSPLHFGNGTRLTVT.

The chain recombines TRBV7-8 with TRBJ2-2; TRBD2 matches at 13 bases. The V gene's germline CDR1 is SGHVS and CDR2 FQNEAQ. The ends lost 4 bases at V and 3 bases at J; junction bases unmatched: 5. The CDR3 is made up of 17 amino acids. The CDR3 coding sequence is TGTGCCAGCAGCTATACTAGCGGGAGGGCCGACACCGGGGAGCTGTTTTTT. It yields the protein CASSYTSGRADTGELFF.

This clone showed up just once. CDR3 amino acids: CASRLPGMAKETQYF. The CDR3 coding sequence is TGCGCCAGCAGGTTACCGGGAATGGCGAAAGAGACCCAGTACTTC. The chain uses TRBV23-1 and TRBJ2-5, with D tentatively TRBD2 (5 bases). TRBV23-1 is filed as an ORF, its function uncertain. V shed 6 bases and J shed 3 bases, with 17 bases lying between them. The CDR3 covers 15 residues.

In DNA form, the CDR3 reads TGTGCTAGTGGCCGACTAGCGGGAGGGCAAACCTGGGCGGATACGCAGTATTTT. Protein: CASGRLAGGQTWADTQYF. The chain carries TRBV12-5 and TRBJ2-3, with 14 bases identical to TRBD2. The V and J ends lost 6 bases and 6 bases, in that order; junction bases with no gene match: 14. The length of the CDR3 is 18 residues. Germline CDR1 and CDR2: LGHNT and FRNRAP. Drawing the rest from reference TRBV12-5 and TRBJ2-3, the complete variable domain is DARVTQTPRHKVTEMGQEVTMRCQPILGHNTVFWYRQTMMQGLELLAYFRNRAPLDDSGMPKDRFSAEMPDATLATLKIQPSEPRDSAVYFCASGRLAGGQTWADTQYFGPGTRLTVL.

This clone has more than one count but fewer than ten. The V gene is TRBV27, the J gene TRBJ1-2; 9 positions match TRBD1. Per germline, CDR1 MNHEY and CDR2 SMNVEV (reference sequence). The CDR3 extends over 15 amino acids. Germline trimming cut 7 bases from V and 1 base from J; bases unmatched to any gene: 7. The CDR3 nucleotides are TGTGCCAGCAAGGACAGGGGATACGGTAACTATGGCTACACCTTC. This sequence encodes CASKDRGYGNYGYTF.

This clone has just one count. The chain recombines TRBV19 with TRBJ1-1, with TRBD1 matching over 9 bases. V lost 7 bases to trimming and J lost 1 base; unmatched junction nucleotides: 10. This CDR3 spans 16 amino acids. Germline V gene lookup returns CDR1 LNHDA and CDR2 SQIVND (reference sequence). CDR3 protein: CASTELPGQGNTEAFF. CDR3 nucleotide sequence: TGTGCCAGTACTGAGTTGCCGGGACAGGGGAACACTGAAGCTTTCTTT.

The rearrangement links TRBV27 to TRBJ2-7; 8 bases are shared with TRBD2. The germline V gene encodes CDR1 MNHEY and CDR2 SMNVEV (reference sequence). V lost 5 bases, J lost 4 bases, and 7 bases stayed unmatched. The CDR3 runs 14 residues. CDR3 nucleotide sequence: TGTGCCAGCAGTGCGAGCGGGAGTTTTTACGAGCAGTACTTC. Amino acids: CASSASGSFYEQYF.

The chain couples TRBV5-1 to TRBJ2-3, with D possibly matching TRBD2 (6 bases). V lost 5 bases and J 0 bases, leaving 13 bases between the germline ends. The CDR3 is made up of 15 amino acids. Germline V lookup: CDR1 SGHRS, CDR2 YFSETQ. CDR3 DNA: TGCGCCAGCAGACAGCCCGGGACTAGCACAGATACGCAGTATTTT. Encoded protein: CASRQPGTSTDTQYF.